The 10 T cell receptor beta chains below all came from one sample that was sequenced in a study of CD8 T cells in ankylosing spondylitis. From the 5' RACE reads, TCRdb called clonotypes with MiXCR, one entry per CDR3 protein. The table records around 130,000 distinct CDR3 sequences, over 6.5% of them present only once. Sequencing was done on a sample of blood, either unsorted or a sorted T cell fraction (not recorded which). These receptors all stem from a male donor with ankylosing spondylitis or in good health (not recorded which).

This clonotype was recorded at least ten times. The chain uses TRBV20-1 and TRBJ2-3; 7 bases align to TRBD2. This CDR3 is built from 17 residues. Germline assignment: CDR1 DFQATT and CDR2 SNEGSKA (reference sequence). V shed 0 bases, J shed 1 base, and the junction held 10 bases outside the gene matches. The CDR3 loop reads CSARDRAKRGRTDTQYF. CDR3 nucleotide sequence: TGCAGTGCTAGAGATCGAGCAAAGCGGGGACGCACAGATACGCAGTATTTT.

This clonotype was recorded many times. This chain connects TRBV7-6 to TRBJ2-7, with TRBD2 as a possible D gene (5 bases). The CDR3 has 14 amino acids. V lost 1 base to trimming and J lost 3 bases, with 10 bases between them. The germline V gene has CDR1 SGHVS and CDR2 FNYEAQ. In nucleotides, the CDR3 is TGTGCCAGCAGCTTAGTAGACGGAGGCTACGAGCAGTACTTC. It codes for CASSLVDGGYEQYF.

A remark on this clonotype: This may be a read error, as it is one base from a much larger clone. The conserved phenylalanine or tryptophan is not found at the CDR3 terminus, so this likely reflects a read error. V is TRBV5-1 and J is TRBJ2-5; 10 positions match TRBD2. Germline assignment: CDR1 SGHRS and CDR2 YFSETQ. V shed 2 bases and J 1 base; nucleotides not matched to a gene: 2. This CDR3 comprises 15 residues. The CDR3 DNA sequence: TGCGCCAGCAGCTTTTCTAGCGGGGGCCAAGAGACCCAGTACCTC. Its translation: CASSFSSGGQETQYL.

This clonotype was detected many times. CDR3 residues: CASSDGYRGLLGKLFF. The DNA of the CDR3 is TGTGCCAGCAGCGACGGGTACAGGGGCCTTTTAGGGAAACTGTTTTTT. The chain joins TRBV7-2 to TRBJ1-4; 7 bases match TRBD1. The CDR3 covers 16 residues. CDR1 and CDR2 (germline): SGHTA, FQGNSA. Germline trimming cut 5 bases from V and 11 bases from J; bases unmatched to any gene: 17.

This clonotype was seen at least ten times. V is TRBV7-9 and J is TRBJ2-3; D assignment may be TRBD1 or TRBD2 (5 bases each). CDR1 and CDR2 from the germline V gene are SEHNR and FQNEAQ (reference sequence). The CDR3 consists of 15 residues. V was shortened by 5 bases and J by 7 bases, with 19 bases between the two germline ends. CDR3 DNA sequence: TGTGCCAGCAGCCGAGACCGGGACCATTACCATACGCAGTATTTT. As protein: CASSRDRDHYHTQYF.

There are many counts of this clonotype. The V gene is TRBV7-8, the J gene TRBJ2-1, with 11 bases identical to TRBD2. Germline-derived CDR1 and CDR2 are SGHVS and FQNEAQ. There are 15 residues in the CDR3. Unmatched junction bases numbered 9, after V lost 5 bases and J lost 9 bases. The CDR3 protein is CASSPLTSGDTEQFF. In DNA, the CDR3 is TGTGCCAGCAGCCCGCTGACTAGCGGGGACACTGAGCAGTTCTTC. Based on the CDR3 plus reference TRBV7-8 and TRBJ2-1, the full variable domain is GAGVSQSPRYKVAKRGQDVALRCDPISGHVSLFWYQQALGQGPEFLTYFQNEAQLDKSGLPSDRFFAERPEGSVSTLKIQRTQQEDSAVYLCASSPLTSGDTEQFFGPGTRLTVL.

This clonotype has at least ten counts. The chain joins TRBV7-3 to TRBJ2-1; possible D gene TRBD1, 5 bases. The CDR3 loop spans 14 amino acids. The germline V gene encodes CDR1 SGHTA and CDR2 FQGTGA. The ends were cut back, 6 bases at V and 5 bases at J, with 14 bases in the middle. The CDR3 DNA is TGTGCCAGCAGGTTGGTGGCAGGGCACAATGAGCAGTTCTTC. Translated, it gives CASRLVAGHNEQFF. The full variable domain, completed using reference TRBV7-3 and TRBJ2-1, is GAGVSQTPSNKVTEKGKYVELRCDPISGHTALYWYRQSLGQGPEFLIYFQGTGAADDSGLPNDRFFAVRPEGSVSTLKIQRTERGDSAVYLCASRLVAGHNEQFFGPGTRLTVL.

This clonotype was seen ten or more times. Here the CDR3 DNA reads TGCGCCAGCAGCTTAGGGACAGTAGTTCAAGAGACCCAGTACTTC. Protein: CASSLGTVVQETQYF. This chain uses TRBV5-1 with TRBJ2-5; the match to TRBD1 covers 7 bases. J gave up 2 bases and V 2 bases, and 6 bases lay outside the gene matches. Germline V gene data show CDR1 as SGHRS and CDR2 as YFSETQ. The CDR3 runs 15 residues.

A note on this clonotype: The junction and the germline gene differ at one end; a read error may be behind it. J is TRBJ1-1 and V is TRBV3-1; D ambiguous. CDR1 is LGHDT and CDR2 is YNNKEL in the germline V gene (reference sequence). The CDR3 loop spans 13 amino acids. Here the CDR3 reads CASSLAANTETFF. In DNA form, the CDR3 reads TGTGCCAGCAGCTTGGCGGCGAACACTGAAACTTTCTTT.

This clonotype was recorded at least ten times. The chain uses TRBV4-1 and TRBJ1-5; TRBD1 might be the D (5 bases). Trimming removed 1 base at V and 3 bases at J, with 10 bases between. Germline CDR1 MGHRA, CDR2 YSYEKL. The CDR3 consists of 15 residues. CDR3 residues: CASSQADSYNQPQHF. CDR3 DNA sequence: TGCGCCAGCAGCCAAGCAGACAGTTACAATCAGCCCCAGCATTTT.